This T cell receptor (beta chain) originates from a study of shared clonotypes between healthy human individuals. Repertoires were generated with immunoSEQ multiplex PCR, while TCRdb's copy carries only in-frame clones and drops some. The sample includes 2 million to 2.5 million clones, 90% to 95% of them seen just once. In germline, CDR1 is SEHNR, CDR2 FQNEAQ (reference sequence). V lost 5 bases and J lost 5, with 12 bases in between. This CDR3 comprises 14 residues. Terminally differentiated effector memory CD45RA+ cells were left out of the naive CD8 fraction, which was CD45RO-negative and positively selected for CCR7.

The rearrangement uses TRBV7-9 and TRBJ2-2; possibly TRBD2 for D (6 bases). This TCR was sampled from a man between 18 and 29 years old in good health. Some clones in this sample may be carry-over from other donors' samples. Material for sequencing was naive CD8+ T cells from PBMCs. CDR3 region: CASSPEGATGELFF. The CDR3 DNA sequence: TGTGCCAGCAGCCCGGAGGGAGCAACCGGGGAGCTGTTTTTT.